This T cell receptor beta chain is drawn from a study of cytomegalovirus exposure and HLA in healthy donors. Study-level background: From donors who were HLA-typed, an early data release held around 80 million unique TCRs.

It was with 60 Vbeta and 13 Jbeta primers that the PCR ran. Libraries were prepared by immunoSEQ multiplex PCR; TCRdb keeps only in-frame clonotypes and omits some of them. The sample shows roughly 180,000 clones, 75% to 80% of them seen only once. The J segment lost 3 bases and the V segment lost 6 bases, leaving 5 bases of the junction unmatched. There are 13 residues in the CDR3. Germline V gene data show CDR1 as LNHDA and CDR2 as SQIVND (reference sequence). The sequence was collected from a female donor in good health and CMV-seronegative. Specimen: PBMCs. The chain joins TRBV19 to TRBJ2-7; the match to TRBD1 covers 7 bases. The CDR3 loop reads CASSPTGVYEQYF. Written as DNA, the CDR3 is TGTGCCAGTAGCCCCACAGGGGTCTACGAGCAGTACTTC.